What follows is one TCR beta chain and its context. Its antigen is not identified. MiXCR was run by TCRdb on the reads, yielding one entry per CDR3 protein. Of hundreds of thousands of distinct CDR3 sequences listed, around 35% were seen once; the top ten hold 15% to 20%. This entry is derived from a study of T cell repertoires in cytomegalovirus infection. Study-wide results and caveats: Ex vivo responses were dominated by HLA-C-restricted CMV-specific TCR beta clonotypes.

Material: cultured PBMCs, obtained from culture after CMV antigen stimulation. This TCR was sampled from a human donor in good health (CMV status not recorded). Some clones in this sample may be carry-over from other donors' samples.

The CDR3 is CASSQDPTESYEQYF. The CDR3 DNA reads as TGCGCCAGCAGCCAAGATCCGACCGAATCCTACGAGCAGTACTTC. J is TRBJ2-7 and V is TRBV4-1; no clear D gene. Germline V lookup: CDR1 MGHRA, CDR2 YSYEKL. This CDR3 spans 15 amino acids. The V gene lost 0 bases and the J gene lost 1 base, with 10 bases spanning the gap.